This T cell receptor (beta chain) originates from a study of T-cell memory formation after mild COVID-19. Study in general: The TCR clusters were mostly specific to one donor. Regarding the study as a whole: Largely, contracting CD4+ clones fell within CM and EM, and contracting CD8+ clones within EMRA. Some SARS-CoV-2-responding clones were already detected in memory before infection.

Researchers used 5'RACE with constant-segment primers to make TCR alpha and TCR beta cDNA libraries that carry sample barcodes and UMIs. One entry per CDR3 protein results from TCRdb running MiXCR on the 5' RACE reads. The data contain about 130,000 distinct CDR3 sequences, roughly 6.2% of them singletons. This clonotype was detected only a few times. The target antigen is unknown. The CDR3 loop spans 15 amino acids. The V end was cut by 3 bases, the J end by 8 bases, with 13 bases between. Germline V gene sequence: CDR1 KGHDR, CDR2 SFDVKD. The V gene is TRBV24-1, the J gene TRBJ1-6; possible D gene TRBD1, 5 bases. This receptor was taken from an adult woman who had mild COVID-19 (a few samples of this study predate the infection). Cell type and time point are not known. Sequenced: PBMCs or a T cell subset sorted from them (not recorded which). The CDR3 nucleotides are TGTGCCACCAGTGATGCAGGGCGGTCGGATTCACCCCTCCACTTT. Translating gives CATSDAGRSDSPLHF.